This record covers a single TCR beta chain. There are 16 residues in the CDR3. V gave up 0 bases and J gave up 0 bases, with 9 bases separating them. Germline V CDR1 and CDR2: MNHEY, SVGAGI. Repertoires were generated with immunoSEQ multiplex PCR, while TCRdb's copy carries only in-frame clones and drops some. The data contain 80,000 to 100,000 clones, around 85% of them seen just once; the ten biggest clones take up about 4.5%. These data belong to a study of blood T cell repertoires in COVID-19. Overall study: PBMCs, B-cell-depleted T cells, or T cells were the source of the cDNA or gDNA that made up the material.

The chain carries TRBV6-5 and TRBJ1-3, with a tentative D call TRBD1 (5 bases). Sequenced: peripheral blood. The receptor was isolated from a man aged 55-75 years with acute or convalescent COVID-19. The CDR3 sequence is CASSYSTTDSGNTIYF. The CDR3 nucleotides read TGTGCCAGCAGTTACTCCACGACAGACTCTGGAAACACCATATATTTT.